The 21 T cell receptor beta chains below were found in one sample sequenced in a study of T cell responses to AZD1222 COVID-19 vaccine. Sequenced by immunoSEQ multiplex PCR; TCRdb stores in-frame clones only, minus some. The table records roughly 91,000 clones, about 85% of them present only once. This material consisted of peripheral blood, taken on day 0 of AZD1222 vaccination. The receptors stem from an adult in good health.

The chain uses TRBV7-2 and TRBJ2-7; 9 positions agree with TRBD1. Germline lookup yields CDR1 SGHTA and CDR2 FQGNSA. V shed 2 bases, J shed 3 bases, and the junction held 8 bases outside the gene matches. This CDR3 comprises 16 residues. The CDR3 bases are TGTGCCAGCAGCTTATCCGGACAGGGGTATAACTACGAGCAGTACTTC. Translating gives CASSLSGQGYNYEQYF.

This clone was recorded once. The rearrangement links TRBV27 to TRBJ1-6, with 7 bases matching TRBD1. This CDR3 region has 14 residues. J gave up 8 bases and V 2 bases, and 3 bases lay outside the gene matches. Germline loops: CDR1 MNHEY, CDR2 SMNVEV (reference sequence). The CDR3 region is CASSLIRGDSPLHF. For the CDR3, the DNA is TGTGCCAGCAGTTTAATCAGGGGGGATTCACCCCTCCACTTT.

The CDR3 nucleotides read TGTGCCAGCCGGACTAGCGGGGGGGACAATGAGCAGTTCTTC. This translates into CASRTSGGDNEQFF. The chain joins TRBV3-1 (or the pseudogene TRBV3-2) to TRBJ2-1; 15 positions agree with TRBD2. Unmatched junction bases numbered 1, after V lost 8 bases and J lost 5 bases. The germline V gene encodes CDR1 LGHDT and CDR2 YNNKEL (reference sequence). This CDR3 comprises 14 residues.

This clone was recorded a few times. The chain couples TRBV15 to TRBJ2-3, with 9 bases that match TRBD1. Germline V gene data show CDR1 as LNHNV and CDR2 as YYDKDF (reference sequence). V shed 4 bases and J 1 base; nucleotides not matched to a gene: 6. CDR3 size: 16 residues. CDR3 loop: CATSKDRGWGTDTQYF. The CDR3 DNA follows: TGTGCCACCAGCAAGGACAGGGGCTGGGGCACAGATACGCAGTATTTT.

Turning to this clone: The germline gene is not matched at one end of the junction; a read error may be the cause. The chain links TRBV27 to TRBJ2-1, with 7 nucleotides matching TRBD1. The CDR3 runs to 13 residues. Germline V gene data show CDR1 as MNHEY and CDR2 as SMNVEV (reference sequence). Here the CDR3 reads CATSRDSYNEQFF. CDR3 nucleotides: TGTGCCACCAGTAGGGACAGCTACAATGAGCAGTTCTTC.

The CDR3 spells CASNDRGVNIRNSPLHF. The CDR3 DNA is TGTGCCAGCAACGACAGGGGAGTTAACATTCGAAATTCACCCCTCCACTTT. The J gene is TRBJ1-6, the V gene TRBV5-6; 8 positions agree with TRBD1. J lost 7 bases, V lost 6 bases, and 15 bases had no gene match. This CDR3 contains 17 residues. Per the germline V gene, CDR1 is SGHDT and CDR2 is YYEEEE. The variable domain in full, with the rest retrieved from reference TRBV5-6 and TRBJ1-6, is DAGVTQSPTHLIKTRGQQVTLRCSPKSGHDTVSWYQQALGQGPQFIFQYYEEEERQRGNFPDRFSGHQFPNYSSELNVNALLLGDSALYLCASNDRGVNIRNSPLHFGNGTRLTVT.

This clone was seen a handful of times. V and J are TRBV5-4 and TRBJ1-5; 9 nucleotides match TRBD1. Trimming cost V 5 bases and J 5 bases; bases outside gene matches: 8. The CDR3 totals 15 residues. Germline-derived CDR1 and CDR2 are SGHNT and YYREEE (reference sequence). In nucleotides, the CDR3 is TGTGCCAGCAGGGGGACAGGGTTTGAGGATCAGCCCCAGCATTTT. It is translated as CASRGTGFEDQPQHF. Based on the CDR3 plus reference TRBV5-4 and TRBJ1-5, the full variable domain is ETGVTQSPTHLIKTRGQQVTLRCSSQSGHNTVSWYQQALGQGPQFIFQYYREEENGRGNFPPRFSGLQFPNYSSELNVNALELDDSALYLCASRGTGFEDQPQHFGDGTRLSIL.

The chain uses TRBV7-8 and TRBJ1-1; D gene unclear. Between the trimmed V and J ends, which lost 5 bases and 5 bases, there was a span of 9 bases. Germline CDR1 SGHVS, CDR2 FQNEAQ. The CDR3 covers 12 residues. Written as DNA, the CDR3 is TGTGCCAGCAGCCTCCTCGGGACTGAAGCTTTCTTT. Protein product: CASSLLGTEAFF.

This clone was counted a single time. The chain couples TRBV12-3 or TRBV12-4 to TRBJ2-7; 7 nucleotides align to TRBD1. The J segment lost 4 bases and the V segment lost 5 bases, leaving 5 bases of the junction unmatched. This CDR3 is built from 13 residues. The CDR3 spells CASSPGTAYEQYV. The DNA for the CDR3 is TGTGCCAGCAGTCCCGGGACAGCATACGAGCAGTACGTC.

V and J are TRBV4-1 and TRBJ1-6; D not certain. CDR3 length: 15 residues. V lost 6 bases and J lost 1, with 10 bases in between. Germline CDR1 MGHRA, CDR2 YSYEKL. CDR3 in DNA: TGCGCCAGCAGTCCAGAGGAGTCCTATAATTCACCCCTCCACTTT. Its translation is CASSPEESYNSPLHF.

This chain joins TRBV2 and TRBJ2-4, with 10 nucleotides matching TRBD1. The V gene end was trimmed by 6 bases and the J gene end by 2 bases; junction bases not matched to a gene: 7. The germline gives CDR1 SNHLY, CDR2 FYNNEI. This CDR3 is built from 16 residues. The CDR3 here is CASREDRGSTKNIQYF. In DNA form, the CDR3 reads TGTGCCAGCAGAGAGGACAGGGGGAGTACCAAAAACATTCAGTACTTC.

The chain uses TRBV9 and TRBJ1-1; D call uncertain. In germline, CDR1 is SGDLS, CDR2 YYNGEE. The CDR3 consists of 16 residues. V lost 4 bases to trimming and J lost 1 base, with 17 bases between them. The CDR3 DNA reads TGTGCCAGCAGCCAAAAGCGGGCAACCCGGAACACTGAAGCTTTCTTT. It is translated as CASSQKRATRNTEAFF.

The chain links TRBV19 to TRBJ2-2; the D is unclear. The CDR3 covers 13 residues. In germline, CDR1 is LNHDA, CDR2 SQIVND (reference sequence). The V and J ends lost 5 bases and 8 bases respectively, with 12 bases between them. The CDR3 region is CASSYSLAGELFF. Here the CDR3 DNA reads TGTGCCAGTAGTTACAGTTTAGCAGGGGAGCTGTTTTTT.

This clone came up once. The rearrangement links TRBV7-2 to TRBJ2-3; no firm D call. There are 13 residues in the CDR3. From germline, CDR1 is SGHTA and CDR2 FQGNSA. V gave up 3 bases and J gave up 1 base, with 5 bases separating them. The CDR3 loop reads CASSFMGTDTQYF. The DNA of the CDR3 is TGTGCCAGCAGCTTTATGGGCACAGATACGCAGTATTTT.

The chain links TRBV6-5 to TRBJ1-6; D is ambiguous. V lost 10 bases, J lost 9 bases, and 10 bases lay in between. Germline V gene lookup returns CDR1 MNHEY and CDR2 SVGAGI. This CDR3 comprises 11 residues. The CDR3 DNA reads TGTGCCACCACGCCGGGTTCACCCCTCCACTTT. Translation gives CATTPGSPLHF.

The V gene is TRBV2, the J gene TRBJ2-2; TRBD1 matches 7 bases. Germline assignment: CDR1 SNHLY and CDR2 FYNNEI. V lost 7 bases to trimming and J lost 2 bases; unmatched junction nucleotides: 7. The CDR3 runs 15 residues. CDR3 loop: CASKTGTDNTGELFF. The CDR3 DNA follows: TGTGCCAGCAAAACCGGGACAGATAACACCGGGGAGCTGTTTTTT.

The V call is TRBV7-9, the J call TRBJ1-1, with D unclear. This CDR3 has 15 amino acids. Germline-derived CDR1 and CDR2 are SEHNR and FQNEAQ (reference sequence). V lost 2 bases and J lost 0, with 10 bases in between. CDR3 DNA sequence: TGTGCCAGCAGCTTAACGGAACAGCTGAACACTGAAGCTTTCTTT. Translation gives CASSLTEQLNTEAFF. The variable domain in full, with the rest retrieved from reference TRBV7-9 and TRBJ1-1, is DTGVSQNPRHKITKRGQNVTFRCDPISEHNRLYWYRQTLGQGPEFLTYFQNEAQLEKSRLLSDRFSAERPKGSFSTLEIQRTEQGDSAMYLCASSLTEQLNTEAFFGQGTRLTVV.

The CDR3, as DNA: TGTGCCAGCAGCCCCGCTAGCGGACACAATGAGCAGTTCTTC. Protein: CASSPASGHNEQFF. V gene TRBV11-3 combines with J gene TRBJ2-1; TRBD2 aligns across 7 bases. Germline-derived CDR1 and CDR2 are SGHNT and YENEEA. The CDR3 contains 14 residues. With V trimmed by 5 bases and J by 5 bases, 6 bases remained unmatched.

The CDR3 nucleotides are TGTGCCAGCAGTTACGAATTTCGGGGGGGTGAAGCTTTCTTT. Translated: CASSYEFRGGEAFF. The V gene is TRBV6-6, the J gene TRBJ1-1, with D possibly matching TRBD1 (5 bases). The CDR3 has 14 residues. Germline V lookup: CDR1 MNHNY, CDR2 SVGAGI (reference sequence). V lost 2 bases and J lost 7, with 14 bases in between.

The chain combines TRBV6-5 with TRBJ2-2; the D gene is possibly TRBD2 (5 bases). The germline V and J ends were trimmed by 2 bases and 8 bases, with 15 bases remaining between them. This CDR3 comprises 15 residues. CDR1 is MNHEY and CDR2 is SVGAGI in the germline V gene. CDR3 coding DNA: TGTGCCAGCAGTTACGGTTCGAGACGGGGTGGGGAGCTGTTTTTT. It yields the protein CASSYGSRRGGELFF.

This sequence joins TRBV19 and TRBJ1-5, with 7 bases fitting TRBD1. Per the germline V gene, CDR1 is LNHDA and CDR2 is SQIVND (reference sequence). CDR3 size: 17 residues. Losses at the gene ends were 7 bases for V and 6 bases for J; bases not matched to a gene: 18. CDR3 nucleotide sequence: TGTGCCAGTACCTTCACTGTACAGGGGCGAAGAGGTCAGCCCCAGCATTTT. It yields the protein CASTFTVQGRRGQPQHF.